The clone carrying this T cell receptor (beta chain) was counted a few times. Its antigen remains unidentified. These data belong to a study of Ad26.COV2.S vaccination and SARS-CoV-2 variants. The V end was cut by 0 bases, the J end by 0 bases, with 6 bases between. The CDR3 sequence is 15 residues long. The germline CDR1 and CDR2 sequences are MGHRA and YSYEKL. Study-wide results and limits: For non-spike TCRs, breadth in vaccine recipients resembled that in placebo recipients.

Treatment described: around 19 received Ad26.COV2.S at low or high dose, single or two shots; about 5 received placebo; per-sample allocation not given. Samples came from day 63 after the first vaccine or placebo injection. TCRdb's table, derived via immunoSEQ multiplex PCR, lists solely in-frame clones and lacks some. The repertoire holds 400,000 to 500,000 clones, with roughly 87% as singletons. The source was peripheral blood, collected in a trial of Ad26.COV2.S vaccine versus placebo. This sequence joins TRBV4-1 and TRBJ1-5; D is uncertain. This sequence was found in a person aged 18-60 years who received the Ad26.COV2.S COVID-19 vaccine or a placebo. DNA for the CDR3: TGCGCCAGCAGCCAAGACCCGGATAGCAATCAGCCCCAGCATTTT. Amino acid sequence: CASSQDPDSNQPQHF.